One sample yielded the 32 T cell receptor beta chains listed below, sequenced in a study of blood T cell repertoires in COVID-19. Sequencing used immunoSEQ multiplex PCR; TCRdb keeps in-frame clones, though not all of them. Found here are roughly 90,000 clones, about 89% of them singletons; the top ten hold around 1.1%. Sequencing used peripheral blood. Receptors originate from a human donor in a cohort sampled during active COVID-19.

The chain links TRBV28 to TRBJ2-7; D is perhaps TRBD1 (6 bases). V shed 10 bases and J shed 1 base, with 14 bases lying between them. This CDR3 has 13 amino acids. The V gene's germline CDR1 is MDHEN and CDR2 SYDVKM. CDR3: CATRTAQSYEQYF. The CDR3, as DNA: TGTGCCACCCGGACAGCCCAGTCCTACGAGCAGTACTTC.

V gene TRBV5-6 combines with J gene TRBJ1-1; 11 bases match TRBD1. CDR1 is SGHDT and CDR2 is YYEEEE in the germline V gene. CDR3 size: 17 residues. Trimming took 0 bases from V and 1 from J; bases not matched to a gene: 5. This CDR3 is CASSLVSGQGGNTEAFF. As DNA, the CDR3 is TGTGCCAGCAGCTTGGTATCGGGACAGGGGGGGAACACTGAAGCTTTCTTT. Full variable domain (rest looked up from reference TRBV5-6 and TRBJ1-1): DAGVTQSPTHLIKTRGQQVTLRCSPKSGHDTVSWYQQALGQGPQFIFQYYEEEERQRGNFPDRFSGHQFPNYSSELNVNALLLGDSALYLCASSLVSGQGGNTEAFFGQGTRLTVV.

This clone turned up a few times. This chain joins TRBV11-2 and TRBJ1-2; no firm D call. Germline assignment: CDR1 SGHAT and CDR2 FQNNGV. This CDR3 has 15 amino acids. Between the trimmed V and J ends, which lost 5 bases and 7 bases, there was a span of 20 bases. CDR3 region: CASSPGINSKSGYTF. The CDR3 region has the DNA TGTGCCAGCAGCCCCGGGATAAATTCGAAGAGTGGCTACACCTTC.

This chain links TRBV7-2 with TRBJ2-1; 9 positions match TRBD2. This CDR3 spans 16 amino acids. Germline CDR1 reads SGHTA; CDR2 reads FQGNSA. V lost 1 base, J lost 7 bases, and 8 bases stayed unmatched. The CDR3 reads CASSLVGGRAGNEQFF. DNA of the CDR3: TGTGCCAGCAGCTTAGTTGGCGGGAGGGCGGGGAATGAGCAGTTCTTC.

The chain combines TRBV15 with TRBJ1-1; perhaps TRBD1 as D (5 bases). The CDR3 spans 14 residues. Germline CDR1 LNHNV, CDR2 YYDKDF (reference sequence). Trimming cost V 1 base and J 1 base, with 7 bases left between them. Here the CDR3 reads CATSRVQGNTEAFF. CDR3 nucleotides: TGTGCCACCAGCAGAGTCCAGGGGAACACTGAAGCTTTCTTT.

The CDR3 is CASSPGQGSGELFF. In nucleotides, the CDR3 is TGCGCCAGCAGTCCGGGACAGGGATCCGGGGAGCTGTTTTTT. The chain has TRBV23-1 and TRBJ2-2, with TRBD1 matching 9 bases. TRBV23-1 is classed as an ORF, of uncertain function. The CDR3 is 14 amino acids. J lost 6 bases, V lost 4 bases, and 3 bases had no gene match.

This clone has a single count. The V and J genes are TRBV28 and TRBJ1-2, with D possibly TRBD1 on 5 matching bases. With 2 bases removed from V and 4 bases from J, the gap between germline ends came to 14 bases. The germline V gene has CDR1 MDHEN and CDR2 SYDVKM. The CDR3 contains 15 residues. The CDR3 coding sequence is TGTGCCAGCAGTTTAGAGGTTGCAGGGTCCTATGGCTACACCTTC. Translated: CASSLEVAGSYGYTF.

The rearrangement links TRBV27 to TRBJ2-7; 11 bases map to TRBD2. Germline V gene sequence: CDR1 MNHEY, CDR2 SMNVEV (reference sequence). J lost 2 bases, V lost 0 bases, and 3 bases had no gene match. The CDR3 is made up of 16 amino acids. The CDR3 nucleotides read TGTGCCAGCAGTTTATCCCTAGCGGGAGGTACCTACGAGCAGTACTTC. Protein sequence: CASSLSLAGGTYEQYF.

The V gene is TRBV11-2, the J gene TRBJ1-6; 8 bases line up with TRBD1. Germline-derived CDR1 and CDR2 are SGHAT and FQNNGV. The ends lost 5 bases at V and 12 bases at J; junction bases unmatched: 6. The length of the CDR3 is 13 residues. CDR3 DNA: TGTGCCAGCAGCCGACAGGGGCTAGAACCCCTCCACTTT. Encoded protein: CASSRQGLEPLHF.

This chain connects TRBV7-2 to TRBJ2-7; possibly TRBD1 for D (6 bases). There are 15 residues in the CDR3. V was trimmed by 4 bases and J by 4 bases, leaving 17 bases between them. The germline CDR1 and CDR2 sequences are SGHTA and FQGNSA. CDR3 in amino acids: CASSSPRQVPYEQYF. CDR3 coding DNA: TGTGCCAGCAGCTCCCCGAGACAGGTCCCTTACGAGCAGTACTTC.

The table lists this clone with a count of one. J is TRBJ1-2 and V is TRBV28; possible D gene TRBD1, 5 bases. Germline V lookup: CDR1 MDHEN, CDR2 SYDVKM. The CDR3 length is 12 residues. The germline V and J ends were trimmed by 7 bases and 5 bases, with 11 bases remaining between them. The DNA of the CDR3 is TGTGCCAGCACACCGGGGGTTTATGGCTACACCTTC. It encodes CASTPGVYGYTF.

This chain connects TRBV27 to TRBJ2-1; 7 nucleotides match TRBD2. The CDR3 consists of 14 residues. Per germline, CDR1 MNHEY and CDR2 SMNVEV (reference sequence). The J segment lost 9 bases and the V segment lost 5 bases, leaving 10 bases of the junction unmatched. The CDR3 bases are TGTGCCAGCAGTCTCCTTCTGGGGAGGGGTGAGCAGTTCTTC. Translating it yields CASSLLLGRGEQFF.

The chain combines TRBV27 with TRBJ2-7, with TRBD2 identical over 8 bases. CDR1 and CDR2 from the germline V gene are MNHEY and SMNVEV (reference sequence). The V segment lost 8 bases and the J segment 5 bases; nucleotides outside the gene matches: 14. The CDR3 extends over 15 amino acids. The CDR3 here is CASVPGGAGADEQYF. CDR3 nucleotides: TGTGCCAGCGTTCCGGGTGGAGCGGGAGCGGACGAGCAGTACTTC.

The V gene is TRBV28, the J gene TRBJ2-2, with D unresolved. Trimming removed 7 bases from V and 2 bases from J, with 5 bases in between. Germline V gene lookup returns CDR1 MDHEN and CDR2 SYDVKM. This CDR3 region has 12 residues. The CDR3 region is CASTSNTGELFF. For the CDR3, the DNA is TGTGCCAGCACCAGTAACACCGGGGAGCTGTTTTTT.

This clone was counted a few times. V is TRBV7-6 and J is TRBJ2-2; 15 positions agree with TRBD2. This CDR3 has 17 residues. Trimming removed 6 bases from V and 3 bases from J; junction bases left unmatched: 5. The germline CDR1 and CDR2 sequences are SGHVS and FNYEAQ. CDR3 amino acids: CASSRGLAGGYTGELFF. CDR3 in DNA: TGTGCCAGCAGTCGCGGACTAGCGGGAGGGTACACCGGGGAGCTGTTTTTT.

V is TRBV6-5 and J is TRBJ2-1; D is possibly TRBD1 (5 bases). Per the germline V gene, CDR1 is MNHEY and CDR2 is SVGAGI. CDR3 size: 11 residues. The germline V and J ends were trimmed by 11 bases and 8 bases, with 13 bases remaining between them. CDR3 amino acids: CAAGPLYEQFF. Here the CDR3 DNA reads TGTGCCGCAGGGCCGCTTTATGAGCAGTTCTTC.

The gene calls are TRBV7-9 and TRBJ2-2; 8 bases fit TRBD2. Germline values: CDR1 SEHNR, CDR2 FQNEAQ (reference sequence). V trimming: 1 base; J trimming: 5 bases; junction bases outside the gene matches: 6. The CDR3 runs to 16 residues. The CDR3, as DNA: TGTGCCAGCAGCTTAGGGGAACAGCGGGAGACCGGGGAGCTGTTTTTT. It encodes CASSLGEQRETGELFF.

CDR3 sequence reads: CASSLGAGGGDNEQFF. CDR3 coding DNA: TGTGCCAGCAGCTTAGGTGCGGGAGGGGGGGACAATGAGCAGTTCTTC. The chain links TRBV11-2 to TRBJ2-1; 9 bases map to TRBD2. Losses at the gene ends were 1 base for V and 5 bases for J; bases not matched to a gene: 6. The CDR3 runs to 16 residues. Germline CDR1 SGHAT, CDR2 FQNNGV.

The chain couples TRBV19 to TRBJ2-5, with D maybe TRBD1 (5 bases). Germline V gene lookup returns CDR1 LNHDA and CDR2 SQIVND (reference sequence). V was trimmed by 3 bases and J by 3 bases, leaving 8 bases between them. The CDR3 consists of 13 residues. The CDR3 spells CASSIQQEETQYF. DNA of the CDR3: TGTGCCAGTAGTATTCAACAGGAAGAGACCCAGTACTTC.

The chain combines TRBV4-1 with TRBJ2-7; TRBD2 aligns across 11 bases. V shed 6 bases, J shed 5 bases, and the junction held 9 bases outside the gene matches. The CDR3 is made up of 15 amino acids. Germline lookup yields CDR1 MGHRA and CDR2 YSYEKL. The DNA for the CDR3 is TGCGCCAGCAGACACGCACTAGCGGGAGAAAACGAGCAGTACTTC. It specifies CASRHALAGENEQYF.

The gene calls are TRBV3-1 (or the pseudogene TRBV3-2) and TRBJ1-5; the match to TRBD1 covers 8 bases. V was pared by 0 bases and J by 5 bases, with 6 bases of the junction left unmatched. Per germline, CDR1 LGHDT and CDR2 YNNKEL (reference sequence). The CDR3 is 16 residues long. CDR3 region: CASSQDRGTGYQPQHF. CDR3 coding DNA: TGTGCCAGCAGCCAAGATCGGGGGACAGGTTATCAGCCCCAGCATTTT.

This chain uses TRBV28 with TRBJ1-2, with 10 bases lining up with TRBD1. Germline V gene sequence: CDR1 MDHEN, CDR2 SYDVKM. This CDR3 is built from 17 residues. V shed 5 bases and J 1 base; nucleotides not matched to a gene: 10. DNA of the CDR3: TGTGCCAGCAGTAAAGGGACAGGGGCTTCCTTTAACTATGGCTACACCTTC. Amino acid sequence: CASSKGTGASFNYGYTF.

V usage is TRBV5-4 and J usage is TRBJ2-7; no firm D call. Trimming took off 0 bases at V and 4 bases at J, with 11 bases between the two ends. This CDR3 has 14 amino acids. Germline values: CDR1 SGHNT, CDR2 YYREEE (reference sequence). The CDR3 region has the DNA TGTGCCAGCAGCTTGGCGCCTAGTACGTACGAGCAGTACTTC. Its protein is CASSLAPSTYEQYF.

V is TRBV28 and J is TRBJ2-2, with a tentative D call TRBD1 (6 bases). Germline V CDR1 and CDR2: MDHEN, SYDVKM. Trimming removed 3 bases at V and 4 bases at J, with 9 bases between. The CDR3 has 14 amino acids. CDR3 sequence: CASSLGHPTGELFF. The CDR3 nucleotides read TGTGCCAGCAGTTTGGGACACCCCACCGGGGAGCTGTTTTTT.

The CDR3 sequence is CASSFEGQPQHF. For the CDR3, the DNA is TGTGCCAGCAGCTTCGAGGGTCAGCCCCAGCATTTT. The chain links TRBV7-9 to TRBJ1-5; unclear D gene. This CDR3 spans 12 amino acids. Germline V gene sequence: CDR1 SEHNR, CDR2 FQNEAQ (reference sequence). V shed 3 bases and J shed 6 bases, with 6 bases lying between them.

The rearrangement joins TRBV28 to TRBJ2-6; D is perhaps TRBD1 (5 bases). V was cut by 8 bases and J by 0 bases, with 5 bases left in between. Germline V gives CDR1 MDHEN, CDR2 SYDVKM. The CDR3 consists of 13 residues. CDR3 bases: TGTGCCAGCGACAGCTCTGGGGCCAACGTCCTGACTTTC. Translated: CASDSSGANVLTF.

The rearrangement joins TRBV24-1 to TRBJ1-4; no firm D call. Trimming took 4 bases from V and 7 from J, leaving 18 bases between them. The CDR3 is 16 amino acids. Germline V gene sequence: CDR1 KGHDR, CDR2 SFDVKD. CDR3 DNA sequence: TGTGCCACCAGTGACCCCCCAAACAGTGGCGCTGAAAAACTGTTTTTT. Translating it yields CATSDPPNSGAEKLFF.

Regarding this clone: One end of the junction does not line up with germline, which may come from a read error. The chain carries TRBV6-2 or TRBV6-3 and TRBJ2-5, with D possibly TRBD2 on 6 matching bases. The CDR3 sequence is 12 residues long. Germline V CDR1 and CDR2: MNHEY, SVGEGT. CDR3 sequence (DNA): TGTGCCAGCAGTTACCCAGACAGAGGGAGGAACTTC. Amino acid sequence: CASSYPDRGRNF.

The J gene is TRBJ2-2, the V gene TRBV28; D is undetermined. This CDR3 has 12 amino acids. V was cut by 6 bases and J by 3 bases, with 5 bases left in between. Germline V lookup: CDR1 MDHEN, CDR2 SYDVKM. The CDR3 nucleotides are TGTGCCAGCAGCCGGGACACCGGGGAGCTGTTTTTT. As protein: CASSRDTGELFF.

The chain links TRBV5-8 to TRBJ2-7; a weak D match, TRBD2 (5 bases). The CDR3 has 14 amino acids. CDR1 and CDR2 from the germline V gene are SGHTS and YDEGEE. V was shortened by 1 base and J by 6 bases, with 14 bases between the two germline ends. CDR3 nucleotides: TGTGCCAGCAGCTTGAAATCCTCGGGGAGCGAGCAGTACTTC. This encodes CASSLKSSGSEQYF.

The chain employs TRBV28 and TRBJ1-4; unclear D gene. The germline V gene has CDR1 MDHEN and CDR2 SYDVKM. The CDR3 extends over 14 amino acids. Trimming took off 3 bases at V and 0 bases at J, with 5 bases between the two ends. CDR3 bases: TGTGCCAGCAGTTTCGGAGCAACTAATGAAAAACTGTTTTTT. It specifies CASSFGATNEKLFF.

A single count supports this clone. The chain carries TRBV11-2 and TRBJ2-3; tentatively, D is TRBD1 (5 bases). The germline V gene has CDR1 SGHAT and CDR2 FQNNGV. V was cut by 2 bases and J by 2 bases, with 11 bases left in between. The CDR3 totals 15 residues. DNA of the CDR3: TGTGCCAGCAGCTTATGGGAAGGGGACACAGATACGCAGTATTTT. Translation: CASSLWEGDTDTQYF.